Detailed here is one TCR beta chain. In the study's own analysis: Reference gene primer amplification gave estimated nucleated cell counts. Sequencing used immunoSEQ multiplex PCR; TCRdb keeps in-frame clones, though not all of them. The V and J calls and clone size come from that table; D and trimming were worked out from the DNA. The data contain about 140,000 clones, 84% of them singletons. This sample was included in a study of blood T cell repertoires in COVID-19. Study-wide context: The United States, Italy and Spain supplied acute and convalescent COVID-19 samples. Sample material is recorded as cDNA or gDNA derived from T cells, B-cell-depleted T cells, or PBMCs.

Sequences were obtained from peripheral blood. This receptor was taken from a human donor in a cohort sampled during active COVID-19.

The DNA of the CDR3 is TGCGCCAGCAGCCAAGACCGGACAGGGGGCACAAACACCATATATTTT. Translating gives CASSQDRTGGTNTIYF. V usage is TRBV4-3 and J usage is TRBJ1-3; TRBD1 agrees at 11 bases. The CDR3 loop spans 16 amino acids. CDR1 and CDR2 from the germline V gene are LGHNA and YSLEER. The ends lost 0 bases at V and 6 bases at J; junction bases unmatched: 4.